Each of the 2 T cell receptor beta chains below was sequenced from the same sample in a study of blood T cell repertoires in COVID-19 (TCRdb year 2020). Libraries were built with the immunoSEQ multiplex PCR assay. What TCRdb holds here is the immuneACCESS table cut down to in-frame rearrangements. Part of the clones is not present; checked against another copy, under half of the missing clones reflect an unresolved V gene, and the others are unexplained. This sample gives 470,000 or so clones in total; approximately 85% of them show up just once. Together, the top ten hold approximately 2.9% of the sample. Input material: peripheral blood. The receptors come from a human donor in a cohort sampled during active COVID-19.

V usage is TRBV28 and J usage is TRBJ2-5, with a weak D call TRBD1 (7 bases). CDR3 size: 16 residues. V gave up 10 bases and J gave up 5 bases, with 26 bases separating them. The germline CDR1 and CDR2 sequences are MDHEN and SYDVKM. CDR3: CATIPPGTAEGETQYF. In nucleotides, the CDR3 is TGTGCCACCATCCCCCCCGGGACAGCGGAGGGCGAGACCCAGTACTTC. The whole variable domain, remainder taken from reference TRBV28 and TRBJ2-5, is DVKVTQSSRYLVKRTGEKVFLECVQDMDHENMFWYRQDPGLGLRLIYFSYDVKMKEKGDIPEGYSVSREKKERFSLILESASTNQTSMYLCATIPPGTAEGETQYFGPGTRLLVL.

V is TRBV27 and J is TRBJ2-6; TRBD1 matches at 12 bases. In germline, CDR1 is MNHEY, CDR2 SMNVEV (reference sequence). V was clipped by 1 base and J by 2 bases; unmatched bases: 3. This CDR3 comprises 18 residues. Here the CDR3 reads CASSLWGTGGAGANVLTF. CDR3 in DNA: TGTGCCAGCAGTTTATGGGGGACAGGGGGCGCTGGGGCCAACGTCCTGACTTTC.